This TCR beta chain originates from a study of human versus mouse CDR3 diversity and MHC coevolution. The CDR3 length is 15 residues. Looked up from germline, CDR1 is MNHEY and CDR2 is SMNVEV (reference sequence). Trimming left V 2 bases short and J 8 bases short, with 15 bases between. Sequencing was performed with immunoSEQ multiplex PCR; in TCRdb, only in-frame clones are kept and a portion is missing. The repertoire holds 75,000 to 90,000 clones, with around 93% as singletons. In regard to this clone: The target antigen is unknown.

Overall study results and limits: Humans had the largest estimated TCR beta repertoire, 1.5 million to 2 million clonotypes. Compared with mice, human CDR3s carried more deletions and insertions on average.

Sequenced: naive CD4+ T cells from blood. Described subset: CD45RO-negative CD62L-positive naive CD4 T cells. The chain combines TRBV27 with TRBJ1-4; D is undetermined. The clonotype comes from a person aged 30-70 years in good health. CDR3 residues: CASSLIRAGSEKLFF. In DNA, the CDR3 is TGTGCCAGCAGTTTAATTAGAGCCGGGAGCGAAAAACTGTTTTTT.